One sample yielded the 13 T cell receptor beta chains listed below, sequenced in a study of blood T cell repertoires in COVID-19. Sequencing was performed with immunoSEQ multiplex PCR; in TCRdb, only in-frame clones are kept and a portion is missing. Of 120,000 or so clones in the sample, about 86% were seen once. The source material was peripheral blood. The receptors come from a woman between 45 and 65 years old with acute or convalescent COVID-19.

The CDR3 protein is CASSSGQFYNEQFF. CDR3 DNA: TGCGCCAGCAGCTCGGGACAGTTCTACAATGAGCAGTTCTTC. The chain recombines TRBV5-1 with TRBJ2-1; 7 positions agree with TRBD1. The CDR3 has 14 residues. The germline CDR1 and CDR2 sequences are SGHRS and YFSETQ. V was clipped by 3 bases and J by 3 bases; unmatched bases: 3.

This sequence joins TRBV9 and TRBJ2-1, with 9 positions matching TRBD2. V was clipped by 0 bases and J by 3 bases; unmatched bases: 4. Germline lookup yields CDR1 SGDLS and CDR2 YYNGEE. The CDR3 consists of 16 residues. This chain's CDR3 is CASSVGAGGGYNEQFF. DNA for the CDR3: TGTGCCAGCAGCGTAGGAGCGGGGGGAGGCTACAATGAGCAGTTCTTC.

This chain joins TRBV13 and TRBJ2-7, with 9 positions matching TRBD1. The germline gives CDR1 PRHDT, CDR2 FYEKMQ (reference sequence). With V trimmed by 2 bases and J by 6 bases, 8 bases remained unmatched. The CDR3 has 15 amino acids. CDR3: CASSLLGQGRLEQYF. CDR3 sequence (DNA): TGTGCCAGCAGCTTATTGGGACAGGGCCGGCTCGAGCAGTACTTC.

A word on this clone: The junction departs from the called germline gene at one end, perhaps through a read error. This chain links TRBV24-1 with TRBJ2-3; TRBD2 matches at 11 bases. CDR1 is KGHDR and CDR2 is SFDVKD in the germline V gene. The CDR3 runs 17 residues. The chain's CDR3 is CATSDSGTSGGTDTQYF. In DNA, the CDR3 is TGTGCCACCAGTGATTCCGGGACTAGCGGCGGCACGGATACGCAGTATTTT.

This clone has a handful of counts. The rearrangement uses TRBV19 and TRBJ1-6; 8 nucleotides line up with TRBD1. Germline V gene lookup returns CDR1 LNHDA and CDR2 SQIVND (reference sequence). The CDR3 has 15 residues. Trimming cost V 4 bases and J 10 bases; bases outside gene matches: 9. CDR3: CASSTAGTGLSPLHF. Written as DNA, the CDR3 is TGTGCCAGTAGTACTGCCGGGACAGGCTTGTCACCCCTCCACTTT.

This rearrangement joins TRBV6-5 to TRBJ1-3; TRBD1 aligns across 8 bases. Per germline, CDR1 MNHEY and CDR2 SVGAGI. V shed 5 bases, J shed 2 bases, and the junction held 2 bases outside the gene matches. This CDR3 has 14 amino acids. The CDR3 spells CASSPTGAGNTIYF. The CDR3 DNA reads TGTGCCAGCAGTCCGACAGGGGCTGGAAACACCATATATTTT.

This clone was seen more than once but under ten times. The gene calls are TRBV10-3 and TRBJ1-2, with 9 bases aligning to TRBD1. CDR3 length equals 12 residues. Germline CDR1 is ENHRY and CDR2 is SYGVKD. After removal of 8 bases from V and 4 bases from J, the junction contained 2 bases not matched to a gene. The CDR3 region has the DNA TGTGCCATCGGGGACAGGGCCTATGGCTACACCTTC. Its protein product is CAIGDRAYGYTF.

The CDR3 loop reads CASSYSRSSYEQYF. The DNA for the CDR3 is TGTGCCAGCAGTTACTCTAGGAGCTCCTACGAGCAGTACTTC. The V and J genes are TRBV6-5 and TRBJ2-7; D is unresolved. The CDR3 is 14 residues long. The V and J ends lost 0 bases and 0 bases respectively, with 6 bases between them. The germline CDR1 and CDR2 sequences are MNHEY and SVGAGI.

This clone showed up just a few times. V and J are TRBV19 and TRBJ1-2, with D perhaps TRBD1 (6 bases). V was cut by 5 bases and J by 2 bases, with 15 bases left in between. This CDR3 has 15 amino acids. Germline-derived CDR1 and CDR2 are LNHDA and SQIVND (reference sequence). The CDR3 nucleotides read TGTGCCAGTAGTCTCCGGGGGGGCGCCAACTATGGCTACACCTTC. Amino acids: CASSLRGGANYGYTF.

This chain connects TRBV6-2 or TRBV6-3 to TRBJ1-3; D gene uncertain. The CDR3 contains 12 residues. Trimming took 3 bases from V and 4 from J, leaving 4 bases between them. Germline V gene data show CDR1 as MNHEY and CDR2 as SVGEGT. The CDR3 spells CASSYQGNTIYF. For the CDR3, the DNA is TGTGCCAGCAGTTATCAGGGAAACACCATATATTTT.

The rearrangement joins TRBV29-1 to TRBJ2-3; 9 bases are a match to TRBD1. J gave up 5 bases and V 7 bases, and 16 bases lay outside the gene matches. The CDR3 is 16 residues long. CDR1 is SQVTM and CDR2 is ANQGSEA in the germline V gene. The CDR3 spells CSARPYGQGQGDTQYF. The CDR3 DNA sequence: TGCAGCGCGCGCCCGTATGGACAGGGGCAAGGAGATACGCAGTATTTT.

The rearrangement uses TRBV9 and TRBJ2-7; 11 bases match TRBD2. The CDR3 spans 14 residues. Germline trimming cut 2 bases from V and 7 bases from J; bases unmatched to any gene: 5. In germline, CDR1 is SGDLS, CDR2 YYNGEE. CDR3 protein: CASSVSGGAGEQYF. In DNA form, the CDR3 reads TGTGCCAGCAGCGTTAGCGGGGGGGCCGGGGAGCAGTACTTC. Drawing the rest from reference TRBV9 and TRBJ2-7, the complete variable domain is DSGVTQTPKHLITATGQRVTLRCSPRSGDLSVYWYQQSLDQGLQFLIQYYNGEERAKGNILERFSAQQFPDLHSELNLSSLELGDSALYFCASSVSGGAGEQYFGPGTRLTVT.

The J gene is TRBJ2-3, the V gene TRBV25-1; TRBD2 matches at 9 bases. The trim removed 4 bases at V and 4 bases at J, leaving 3 bases unmatched. Germline lookup yields CDR1 MGHDK and CDR2 SYGVNS. The CDR3 has 14 amino acids. The CDR3: CASSGGGAADTQYF. CDR3 sequence (DNA): TGTGCCAGCAGTGGCGGGGGGGCCGCAGATACGCAGTATTTT.